These T cell receptor beta chains were read from a single sample in a study of beta chain features in type 1 diabetes. The repertoire was sequenced with immunoSEQ multiplex PCR; TCRdb's copy has only in-frame clones and lacks some. The sample includes around 250,000 clones, roughly 30% of them seen just once. The material sequenced was central memory CD4+ T cells from blood. The receptors were gathered from a young man in good health. The CDR3 runs from the conserved cysteine through the conserved F or W. Each record gives: CDR3 DNA, CDR3 protein, clone size, V gene, J gene, D gene, CDR3 length. A D gene is named only where the DNA matches it firmly. Clone size, where shown, is once, few, many, or a class for clones that have expanded.

cdr3_nt: TGTGCCAGCAGCTTAACCGAAGAAGGTGAAAAACTGTTTTTT
cdr3_aa: CASSLTEEGEKLFF
clone_size: many
v_call: TRBV5-6
j_call: TRBJ1-4
d_call: NA
cdr3_length: 14

cdr3_nt: TGCAGCGTTGAAGCATTGGTGAACACTGAAGCTTTCTTT
cdr3_aa: CSVEALVNTEAFF
clone_size: NA
v_call: TRBV29-1
j_call: TRBJ1-1
d_call: NA
cdr3_length: 13

cdr3_nt: TGTGCCAGCAGCTCACGACCTGGCACAGATACGCAGTATTTT
cdr3_aa: CASSSRPGTDTQYF
clone_size: NA
v_call: TRBV7-2
j_call: TRBJ2-3
d_call: NA
cdr3_length: 14

cdr3_nt: TGTGCCAGCTCACCACGTCAGAACACCGGGGAGCTGTTTTTT
cdr3_aa: CASSPRQNTGELFF
clone_size: few
v_call: TRBV18
j_call: TRBJ2-2
d_call: NA
cdr3_length: 14

cdr3_nt: TGTGCCAGCAGCTTTGGACTAGCGGACTACAATGAGCAGTTCTTC
cdr3_aa: CASSFGLADYNEQFF
clone_size: few
v_call: TRBV7-2
j_call: TRBJ2-1
d_call: TRBD2
cdr3_length: 15

cdr3_nt: TGTGCCAGCAGCTTGAGTGGGGCCAACGTCCTGACTTTC
cdr3_aa: CASSLSGANVLTF
clone_size: NA
v_call: TRBV5-6
j_call: TRBJ2-6
d_call: NA
cdr3_length: 13

cdr3_nt: TGCGCCAGCAGCTTGACAGGGTTAAGCACTGAAGCTTTCTTT
cdr3_aa: CASSLTGLSTEAFF
clone_size: NA
v_call: TRBV5-1
j_call: TRBJ1-1
d_call: NA
cdr3_length: 14

cdr3_nt: TGTGCCAGCAGTTCAGGAATACAGCCCCAGCATTTT
cdr3_aa: CASSSGIQPQHF
clone_size: NA
v_call: TRBV28
j_call: TRBJ1-5
d_call: NA
cdr3_length: 12

cdr3_nt: TGTGCCAGCAGTACAGGGGCCCTTAACACCGGGGAGCTGTTTTTT
cdr3_aa: CASSTGALNTGELFF
clone_size: NA
v_call: TRBV2
j_call: TRBJ2-2
d_call: TRBD1
cdr3_length: 15

cdr3_nt: TGTGCCAGCACTTCCGGGACAGGGGCCTACGAGCAGTACTTC
cdr3_aa: CASTSGTGAYEQYF
clone_size: NA
v_call: TRBV7-2
j_call: TRBJ2-7
d_call: TRBD1
cdr3_length: 14

cdr3_nt: TGTGCCAGCAGGACCGGGGGGGATACGCAGTATTTT
cdr3_aa: CASRTGGDTQYF
clone_size: few
v_call: TRBV2
j_call: TRBJ2-3
d_call: TRBD2
cdr3_length: 12

cdr3_nt: TGCGCCAGCAGCTTGGGTTTAGCCGGTTCAGATACGCAGTATTTT
cdr3_aa: CASSLGLAGSDTQYF
clone_size: NA
v_call: TRBV5-1
j_call: TRBJ2-3
d_call: NA
cdr3_length: 15

cdr3_nt: TGTGCCAGCAGCCTTACCGCGGGGACAGGCTCCTACGAGCAGTACTTC
cdr3_aa: CASSLTAGTGSYEQYF
clone_size: NA
v_call: TRBV7-2
j_call: TRBJ2-7
d_call: TRBD1
cdr3_length: 16

cdr3_nt: TGTGCCAGCAGCCCTGTCTGGGGGAACAATCAGCCCCAGCATTTT
cdr3_aa: CASSPVWGNNQPQHF
clone_size: NA
v_call: TRBV7-2
j_call: TRBJ1-5
d_call: NA
cdr3_length: 15

cdr3_nt: TGTGCCAGCAGCATTGGACTAGCGAGCAATGAGCAGTTCTTC
cdr3_aa: CASSIGLASNEQFF
clone_size: NA
v_call: TRBV7-2
j_call: TRBJ2-1
d_call: TRBD2
cdr3_length: 14

cdr3_nt: TGTGCCTGGAGTGAAGACAGTAATCAGCCCCAGCATTTT
cdr3_aa: CAWSEDSNQPQHF
clone_size: few
v_call: TRBV30
j_call: TRBJ1-5
d_call: NA
cdr3_length: 13

cdr3_nt: TGTGCCAGCAGTCCCGTAGCTAGCGGGAGGGAAGGGTCGAGACACGAGCAGTACTTC
cdr3_aa: CASSPVASGREGSRHEQYF
clone_size: NA
v_call: TRBV28
j_call: TRBJ2-7
d_call: TRBD2
cdr3_length: 19

cdr3_nt: TGTGCCAGCAGTGAATTAGGACTAGCGGCTTCCGAGCAGTACTTC
cdr3_aa: CASSELGLAASEQYF
clone_size: NA
v_call: TRBV25-1
j_call: TRBJ2-7
d_call: TRBD2
cdr3_length: 15

cdr3_nt: TGTGCCAGCAGCTTCGGTGGGGGAACGATAGATACGCAGTATTTT
cdr3_aa: CASSFGGGTIDTQYF
clone_size: NA
v_call: TRBV7-2
j_call: TRBJ2-3
d_call: NA
cdr3_length: 15

cdr3_nt: TGTGCTAGTGTCGGATGGGGGAGGGGTAGAAGCACTGAAGCTTTCTTT
cdr3_aa: CASVGWGRGRSTEAFF
clone_size: NA
v_call: TRBV12-5
j_call: TRBJ1-1
d_call: NA
cdr3_length: 16

cdr3_nt: TGTGCCTGGAGTGGACGGGAGACCCAGTACTTC
cdr3_aa: CAWSGRETQYF
clone_size: NA
v_call: TRBV30
j_call: TRBJ2-5
d_call: NA
cdr3_length: 11

cdr3_nt: TGTGCCATCAGTGGGGCTAGCGGGGGAGCGGGTCCGCAGTATTTT
cdr3_aa: CAISGASGGAGPQYF
clone_size: NA
v_call: TRBV10-3
j_call: TRBJ2-3
d_call: TRBD2
cdr3_length: 15

cdr3_nt: TGTGCCAGCAGCTTAGAAACCGGGACGGCCCTACCTGGGGCCAACGTCCTGACTTTC
cdr3_aa: CASSLETGTALPGANVLTF
clone_size: few
v_call: TRBV7-9
j_call: TRBJ2-6
d_call: NA
cdr3_length: 19

cdr3_nt: TGTGCCAGCAGCTTTATCCGAGGGGCCGAGCAGTACTTC
cdr3_aa: CASSFIRGAEQYF
clone_size: NA
v_call: TRBV7-2
j_call: TRBJ2-7
d_call: NA
cdr3_length: 13

cdr3_nt: TGTGCCTGGAGTCGAACACCGGGACAAGGCATGGATGAGCAGTTCTTC
cdr3_aa: CAWSRTPGQGMDEQFF
clone_size: NA
v_call: TRBV30
j_call: TRBJ2-1
d_call: NA
cdr3_length: 16

cdr3_nt: TGTGCCAGCAGCCGGGGGGGACAGGGGTCCTACGAGCAGTACTTC
cdr3_aa: CASSRGGQGSYEQYF
clone_size: NA
v_call: TRBV6-5
j_call: TRBJ2-7
d_call: TRBD1
cdr3_length: 15

cdr3_nt: TGTGCCAGCAGTGAAGCGGGACGGAGCTCACCCCTCCACTTT
cdr3_aa: CASSEAGRSSPLHF
clone_size: NA
v_call: TRBV2
j_call: TRBJ1-6
d_call: NA
cdr3_length: 14

cdr3_nt: TGTGCCAGCAGCTTAGCTGGCTCGGGGAGGCGGGGCGAGCAGTACTTC
cdr3_aa: CASSLAGSGRRGEQYF
clone_size: once
v_call: TRBV7-2
j_call: TRBJ2-7
d_call: NA
cdr3_length: 16

cdr3_nt: TGTGCCAGCAGTAGTGCGGGTCCCACAGATACGCAGTATTTT
cdr3_aa: CASSSAGPTDTQYF
clone_size: NA
v_call: TRBV28
j_call: TRBJ2-3
d_call: NA
cdr3_length: 14

cdr3_nt: TGTGCCAGTAGCAAAACAGGGGGCAGGGACTATGGCTACACCTTC
cdr3_aa: CASSKTGGRDYGYTF
clone_size: few
v_call: TRBV2
j_call: TRBJ1-2
d_call: TRBD1
cdr3_length: 15

cdr3_nt: TGTGCCAGCAGCTTGAGGGGTTCTGGAAACACCATATATTTT
cdr3_aa: CASSLRGSGNTIYF
clone_size: few
v_call: TRBV5-4
j_call: TRBJ1-3
d_call: NA
cdr3_length: 14

cdr3_nt: TGTGCCATCAGTGAGTCAGGGTACCATGGCTACACCTTC
cdr3_aa: CAISESGYHGYTF
clone_size: NA
v_call: TRBV10-3
j_call: TRBJ1-2
d_call: NA
cdr3_length: 13

cdr3_nt: TGCAGCGTTGCGACTAGCGGGAGTACAGAGACCCAGTACTTC
cdr3_aa: CSVATSGSTETQYF
clone_size: NA
v_call: TRBV29-1
j_call: TRBJ2-5
d_call: TRBD2
cdr3_length: 14

cdr3_nt: TGTGCCAGCAGTTTGGGGCTGGGACAGAGCCGTAATCAGCCCCAGCATTTT
cdr3_aa: CASSLGLGQSRNQPQHF
clone_size: NA
v_call: TRBV28
j_call: TRBJ1-5
d_call: TRBD1
cdr3_length: 17

cdr3_nt: TGTGCCAGCAGTAGGGACAGGGTACGGGCAGATACGCAGTATTTT
cdr3_aa: CASSRDRVRADTQYF
clone_size: many
v_call: TRBV6-5
j_call: TRBJ2-3
d_call: TRBD1
cdr3_length: 15

cdr3_nt: TGTGCCAGCAGCCCCCGTCATACAGGAGAAGCCAAAAACATTCAGTACTTC
cdr3_aa: CASSPRHTGEAKNIQYF
clone_size: few
v_call: TRBV5-6
j_call: TRBJ2-4
d_call: NA
cdr3_length: 17

cdr3_nt: TGTGCCAGCAGCTTGGGTTCTGCGGGGTTTACAGATACGCAGTATTTT
cdr3_aa: CASSLGSAGFTDTQYF
clone_size: NA
v_call: TRBV7-2
j_call: TRBJ2-3
d_call: NA
cdr3_length: 16

cdr3_nt: TGTGCCAGTAATGGACAGGGGGGGTATCAGCCCCAGCATTTT
cdr3_aa: CASNGQGGYQPQHF
clone_size: NA
v_call: TRBV19
j_call: TRBJ1-5
d_call: TRBD1
cdr3_length: 14

cdr3_nt: TGTGCCAGCAGCTCACTAGCGGGAGTCCCAGATACGCAGTATTTT
cdr3_aa: CASSSLAGVPDTQYF
clone_size: few
v_call: TRBV7-9
j_call: TRBJ2-3
d_call: TRBD2
cdr3_length: 15

cdr3_nt: TGTGCCAGCAGCTTAGGGGGTACAGGGATACGCTATGGCTACACCTTC
cdr3_aa: CASSLGGTGIRYGYTF
clone_size: NA
v_call: TRBV7-8
j_call: TRBJ1-2
d_call: NA
cdr3_length: 16

cdr3_nt: TGTGCCAGCAGCTTGCGGGGGCCTAGCACAGATACGCAGTATTTT
cdr3_aa: CASSLRGPSTDTQYF
clone_size: once
v_call: TRBV5-4
j_call: TRBJ2-3
d_call: NA
cdr3_length: 15

cdr3_nt: TGTGCCAGCAGCTTAGGCAGACTGAGGAACACTGAAGCTTTCTTT
cdr3_aa: CASSLGRLRNTEAFF
clone_size: NA
v_call: TRBV7-2
j_call: TRBJ1-1
d_call: NA
cdr3_length: 15

cdr3_nt: TGTGCCAGCAGCTTGGAGGGGGCCTCCTACAATGAGCAGTTCTTC
cdr3_aa: CASSLEGASYNEQFF
clone_size: NA
v_call: TRBV5-4
j_call: TRBJ2-1
d_call: TRBD1
cdr3_length: 15

cdr3_nt: TGTGCCAGCTCACCAGGGGACGGATTCTATGGCTACACCTTC
cdr3_aa: CASSPGDGFYGYTF
clone_size: once
v_call: TRBV18
j_call: TRBJ1-2
d_call: NA
cdr3_length: 14

cdr3_nt: TGCGCCAGCAGCCGCATACTAGCATCCGGCTACGAGCAGTACTTC
cdr3_aa: CASSRILASGYEQYF
clone_size: NA
v_call: TRBV4-3
j_call: TRBJ2-7
d_call: NA
cdr3_length: 15

cdr3_nt: TGCGCCAGCGGATTAGCGGGGGGGCCGGGCGAGCAGTACTTC
cdr3_aa: CASGLAGGPGEQYF
clone_size: NA
v_call: TRBV10-2
j_call: TRBJ2-7
d_call: TRBD2
cdr3_length: 14

cdr3_nt: TGTGCCTGGAGTCCGCAGGGTACAGGGGAGCAGTACTTC
cdr3_aa: CAWSPQGTGEQYF
clone_size: few
v_call: TRBV30
j_call: TRBJ2-7
d_call: NA
cdr3_length: 13

cdr3_nt: TGTGCCACCAGCAGAGATCTAGCACCCGGGCAGCCCCAGCATTTT
cdr3_aa: CATSRDLAPGQPQHF
clone_size: few
v_call: TRBV15
j_call: TRBJ1-5
d_call: NA
cdr3_length: 15

cdr3_nt: TGCGCCAGCAGCCGCCAAGATCTAATCGGGGGCGGACATGAGCAGTTCTTC
cdr3_aa: CASSRQDLIGGGHEQFF
clone_size: few
v_call: TRBV4-1
j_call: TRBJ2-1
d_call: NA
cdr3_length: 17

cdr3_nt: TGTGCCAGCAGCGCAGGGGTGTATAGCAATCAGCCCCAGCATTTT
cdr3_aa: CASSAGVYSNQPQHF
clone_size: NA
v_call: TRBV27
j_call: TRBJ1-5
d_call: NA
cdr3_length: 15

cdr3_nt: TGTGCCAGCACCCCGGACAGGGGCTACGAGCAGTACTTC
cdr3_aa: CASTPDRGYEQYF
clone_size: NA
v_call: TRBV11-2
j_call: TRBJ2-7
d_call: TRBD1
cdr3_length: 13

cdr3_nt: TGTGCCAGCAGCAGGGGGGACGAGCAGTACTTC
cdr3_aa: CASSRGDEQYF
clone_size: many
v_call: TRBV25-1
j_call: TRBJ2-7
d_call: NA
cdr3_length: 11

cdr3_nt: TGTGCCAGCAGCTTAATCGGGAGGGCCTCATACAATGAGCAGTTCTTC
cdr3_aa: CASSLIGRASYNEQFF
clone_size: few
v_call: TRBV7-2
j_call: TRBJ2-1
d_call: TRBD2
cdr3_length: 16

cdr3_nt: TGTGCCAGCAGTTTACAGTCTAACTATGGCTACACCTTC
cdr3_aa: CASSLQSNYGYTF
clone_size: NA
v_call: TRBV28
j_call: TRBJ1-2
d_call: NA
cdr3_length: 13

cdr3_nt: TGTGCCAGCGGGATTGGGGGGCCCGGAGAGACCCAGTACTTC
cdr3_aa: CASGIGGPGETQYF
clone_size: NA
v_call: TRBV28
j_call: TRBJ2-5
d_call: NA
cdr3_length: 14

cdr3_nt: TGTGCCAGCAGCTTAAACCAGTACGAGCAGTACTTC
cdr3_aa: CASSLNQYEQYF
clone_size: NA
v_call: TRBV11-2
j_call: TRBJ2-7
d_call: NA
cdr3_length: 12

cdr3_nt: TGTGCCTGGACCCGGACACATTCATATGGCTACACCTTC
cdr3_aa: CAWTRTHSYGYTF
clone_size: NA
v_call: TRBV30
j_call: TRBJ1-2
d_call: NA
cdr3_length: 13